This passage covers 21 T cell receptor beta chains from one sample sequenced in a study of human T cells and chemical hapten exposure. The time point here: patch test 1, 2 weeks after DPC sensitization. Treatment described: therapeutic diphenylcyclopropenone sensitization with weekly scalp DPC. TCRdb re-analysed the RACE reads in MiXCR, keeping a single row per CDR3 protein. Of 120,000 or so distinct CDR3 sequences listed, roughly an eighth were seen once; the top ten hold roughly 0.92%. The specimen was whole blood, collected in connection with sensitization to the hapten diphenylcyclopropenone (DPC). These receptors were taken from a man younger than 30 with alopecia areata. Some clones in this sample may be carry-over from other donors' samples.

There are a few counts of this clonotype. The chain is built from TRBV19 and TRBJ2-2, with D unclear. Trimming left V 5 bases short and J 1 base short, with 5 bases between. The CDR3 consists of 13 residues. Germline V lookup: CDR1 LNHDA, CDR2 SQIVND (reference sequence). The CDR3 DNA reads TGTGCCAGTAGTTACGGGAACACCGGGGAGCTGTTTTTT. Translated: CASSYGNTGELFF.

The chain carries TRBV10-1 and TRBJ2-1, with D hard to call. The CDR3 sequence is 15 residues long. The germline V gene encodes CDR1 WNHNN and CDR2 SYGVQD (reference sequence). V lost 3 bases, J lost 5 bases, and 14 bases lay in between. The CDR3 region is CASSDGRNTNNEQFF. CDR3 nucleotide sequence: TGCGCCAGCAGTGATGGTAGAAACACAAACAATGAGCAGTTCTTC.

V gene TRBV12-3 or TRBV12-4 combines with J gene TRBJ1-5; tentative D call: TRBD1 (5 bases). V was clipped by 1 base and J by 0 bases, with 10 bases between them. The CDR3 has 16 residues. Written as DNA, the CDR3 is TGTGCCAGCAGTTTAGGGACACGAAGTAGCAATCAGCCCCAGCATTTT. It specifies CASSLGTRSSNQPQHF.

The sample holds many counts of this clonotype. V and J are TRBV7-8 and TRBJ2-3; D tentatively fits TRBD1 or TRBD2 (6 bases each). Trimming removed 2 bases at V and 1 base at J, with 13 bases between. This CDR3 has 16 residues. Germline CDR1 is SGHVS and CDR2 is FQNEAQ. CDR3 nucleotide sequence: TGTGCCAGCAGCTTATTTGGGGGGCCAGGCACAGATACGCAGTATTTT. Protein product: CASSLFGGPGTDTQYF.

The chain is built from TRBV9 and TRBJ1-6, with 9 bases lining up with TRBD1. With 4 bases clipped from V and 3 bases from J, the junction kept 5 bases outside the gene matches. The CDR3 has 16 amino acids. Per the germline V gene, CDR1 is SGDLS and CDR2 is YYNGEE. The CDR3 DNA is TGTGCCAGCAGCCCAATGACAGGGGGCTATAATTCACCCCTCCACTTT. This sequence encodes CASSPMTGGYNSPLHF. The whole variable domain, filled in from reference TRBV9 and TRBJ1-6, reads DSGVTQTPKHLITATGQRVTLRCSPRSGDLSVYWYQQSLDQGLQFLIQYYNGEERAKGNILERFSAQQFPDLHSELNLSSLELGDSALYFCASSPMTGGYNSPLHFGNGTRLTVT.

Many counts were recorded for this clonotype. The genes are TRBV7-9 and TRBJ1-1; D gene uncertain. Germline-derived CDR1 and CDR2 are SEHNR and FQNEAQ (reference sequence). Trimming took 4 bases from V and 5 from J, leaving 20 bases between them. The CDR3 consists of 16 residues. The CDR3 region has the DNA TGTGCCAGCAGCTACACGCAGGTTGGCATTGGGACTGAAGCTTTCTTT. Its protein is CASSYTQVGIGTEAFF.

This sequence joins TRBV11-2 and TRBJ1-1; a possible D gene is TRBD1 (6 bases). The V and J ends lost 5 bases and 7 bases respectively, with 17 bases between them. In germline, CDR1 is SGHAT, CDR2 FQNNGV. The CDR3 length is 14 residues. The CDR3 bases are TGTGCCAGCAGCCCCATAGACAGGCCCTATGAAGCTTTCTTT. Translated, it gives CASSPIDRPYEAFF.

The chain carries TRBV4-3 and TRBJ1-2, with no clear D. The CDR3 is 15 residues long. V was shortened by 1 base and J by 4 bases, with 13 bases between the two germline ends. The germline V gene encodes CDR1 LGHNA and CDR2 YSLEER. CDR3 coding DNA: TGCGCCAGCAGCCAAGGACAATTACCCCCCTATGGCTACACCTTC. It codes for CASSQGQLPPYGYTF.

The chain has TRBV29-1 and TRBJ2-2, with 8 nucleotides matching TRBD1. V was pared by 7 bases and J by 6 bases, with 1 base of the junction left unmatched. The length of the CDR3 is 11 residues. Germline assignment: CDR1 SQVTM and CDR2 ANQGSEA. CDR3 residues: CSGGQAGELFF. In nucleotides, the CDR3 is TGCAGCGGGGGACAGGCCGGGGAGCTGTTTTTT.

The V call is TRBV27, the J call TRBJ2-2, with D possibly being TRBD1 or TRBD2 (5 bases each). This CDR3 spans 13 amino acids. The germline V and J ends were trimmed by 5 bases and 7 bases, with 11 bases remaining between them. CDR1 is MNHEY and CDR2 is SMNVEV in the germline V gene (reference sequence). CDR3 coding DNA: TGTGCCAGCAGTACGCGAGGGGTCGGGGAGCTGTTTTTT. Translation: CASSTRGVGELFF.

The J gene is TRBJ2-5, the V gene TRBV20-1; D unresolved. Germline V gives CDR1 DFQATT, CDR2 SNEGSKA (reference sequence). CDR3 length: 15 residues. V was cut by 3 bases and J by 2 bases, with 16 bases left in between. The chain's CDR3 is CSASDSQNDQETQYF. CDR3 in DNA: TGCAGTGCTAGTGACTCGCAGAACGATCAAGAGACCCAGTACTTC.

This clonotype was seen a few times. This sequence joins TRBV6-5 and TRBJ1-2, with a possible D match to TRBD1 (6 bases). V dropped 5 bases and J dropped 4 bases, with 14 bases sitting between them. The germline V gene has CDR1 MNHEY and CDR2 SVGAGI. The length of the CDR3 is 14 residues. The CDR3 loop reads CASSGRQEVYGYTF. Written as DNA, the CDR3 is TGTGCCAGCAGTGGTAGACAGGAGGTCTATGGCTACACCTTC.

The chain combines TRBV14 with TRBJ1-1, with 9 bases aligning to TRBD1. Germline lookup yields CDR1 SGHDN and CDR2 FVKESK. This CDR3 has 17 residues. The V and J ends lost 0 bases and 3 bases, in that order; junction bases with no gene match: 8. The CDR3 DNA reads TGTGCCAGCAGCCAAGATGGAGAGACAGGGGGTGACACTGAAGCTTTCTTT. Its protein product is CASSQDGETGGDTEAFF.

In this sample, this clonotype turned up a few times. The rearrangement uses TRBV28 and TRBJ2-7; TRBD1 matches at 7 bases. The ends lost 6 bases at V and 6 bases at J; junction bases unmatched: 8. CDR1 and CDR2 (germline): MDHEN, SYDVKM. This CDR3 is 13 amino acids long. CDR3: CASREQDRAEQYF. In nucleotides, the CDR3 is TGTGCCAGCAGGGAACAAGACAGGGCCGAGCAGTACTTC.

This clonotype was seen only a few times. This chain uses TRBV4-3 with TRBJ1-3; possible D gene TRBD1, 6 bases. Trimming pared 3 bases from V and 8 bases from J, leaving 17 bases between. CDR3 length equals 15 residues. Germline-derived CDR1 and CDR2 are LGHNA and YSLEER. DNA for the CDR3: TGCGCCAGCAGCCAGACAGACAGGTCCGTTGACACCATATATTTT. This codes for CASSQTDRSVDTIYF.

This clonotype was detected a few times. The gene calls are TRBV27 and TRBJ1-2; tentative D call: TRBD1 (6 bases). V lost 3 bases and J lost 6, with 11 bases in between. The germline CDR1 and CDR2 sequences are MNHEY and SMNVEV (reference sequence). This CDR3 comprises 13 residues. The chain's CDR3 is CASSFSTGDGYTF. The CDR3 DNA sequence: TGTGCCAGCAGTTTTTCGACAGGCGATGGCTACACCTTC.

V and J are TRBV6-2 or TRBV6-3 and TRBJ1-2; weak D call: TRBD1 (6 bases). There are 13 residues in the CDR3. Trimming stripped 5 bases from V and 6 bases from J, with 13 bases between. Germline assignment: CDR1 MNHEY and CDR2 SVGEGT. In DNA form, the CDR3 reads TGTGCCAGCAGTACGGACAGAACGAATGGCTACACCTTC. It is translated as CASSTDRTNGYTF.

At least ten counts were recorded for this clonotype. The genes are TRBV9 and TRBJ2-3, with TRBD2 identical over 13 bases. CDR3 length: 16 residues. Germline V lookup: CDR1 SGDLS, CDR2 YYNGEE. V gave up 4 bases and J gave up 1 base; unmatched junction bases: 3. CDR3 region: CASSIGTSGGTDTQYF. Written as DNA, the CDR3 is TGTGCCAGCAGCATCGGGACTAGCGGGGGCACAGATACGCAGTATTTT.

This clonotype was seen a few times. The chain carries TRBV11-2 and TRBJ1-1; D uncertain. V gave up 9 bases and J gave up 1 base, with 12 bases separating them. CDR1 SGHAT and CDR2 FQNNGV come from the germline V gene. This CDR3 has 13 residues. DNA for the CDR3: TGTGCCAGTAGCACGCGATCGAACACTGAAGCTTTCTTT. It is translated as CASSTRSNTEAFF.

In its sample, this clonotype was seen a few times. The chain employs TRBV11-2 and TRBJ2-7, with D unresolved. This CDR3 is 14 amino acids long. Germline CDR1 SGHAT, CDR2 FQNNGV. Trimming removed 5 bases from V and 5 bases from J, with 16 bases in between. The CDR3 here is CASSVLEPLHEQYF. The DNA for the CDR3 is TGTGCCAGCAGCGTTCTGGAGCCGCTCCACGAGCAGTACTTC.

This clonotype has ten or more counts. The chain joins TRBV4-3 to TRBJ1-1; no clear D gene. The V gene lost 3 bases and the J gene lost 2 bases, with 10 bases spanning the gap. This CDR3 spans 14 amino acids. CDR1 is LGHNA, CDR2 YSLEER, per germline. Written as DNA, the CDR3 is TGCGCCAGCAGCCACGAATCTGCAAACACTGAAGCTTTCTTT. It encodes CASSHESANTEAFF.